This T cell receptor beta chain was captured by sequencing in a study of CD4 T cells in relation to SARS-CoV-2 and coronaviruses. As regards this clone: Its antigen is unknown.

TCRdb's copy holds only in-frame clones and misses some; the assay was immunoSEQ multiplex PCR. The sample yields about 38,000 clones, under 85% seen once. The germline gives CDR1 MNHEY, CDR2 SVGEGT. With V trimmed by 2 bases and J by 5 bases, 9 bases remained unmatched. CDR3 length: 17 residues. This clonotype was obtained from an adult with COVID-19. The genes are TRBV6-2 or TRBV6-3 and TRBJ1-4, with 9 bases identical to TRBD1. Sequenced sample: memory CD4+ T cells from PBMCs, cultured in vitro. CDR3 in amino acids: CASSYEGQGRGNEKLFF. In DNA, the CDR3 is TGTGCCAGCAGTTACGAGGGACAGGGTAGGGGGAATGAAAAACTGTTTTTT.